This T cell receptor beta chain comes out of a study of blood T cell repertoires in COVID-19. Study context: Some COVID-19 samples were acute and others convalescent; all came from the United States, Italy and Spain. PBMCs, B-cell-depleted T cells, or T cells were the source of the cDNA or gDNA that made up the material.

As originally analysed: How many nucleated cells were present was estimated from reference gene primer amplification. Clones were read by immunoSEQ multiplex PCR, and TCRdb kept only the in-frame ones, dropping some. V and J calls and clone size are given by that table; D and trimming were obtained from the DNA. The data contain around 250,000 clones, less than 90% of them singletons. The V gene end was trimmed by 3 bases and the J gene end by 7 bases; junction bases not matched to a gene: 13. This CDR3 is built from 16 residues. Germline-derived CDR1 and CDR2 are SGHDT and YYEEEE. The sample consisted of peripheral blood. The clonotype originates from a man aged 60 to 69 who had recovered from COVID-19. The chain employs TRBV5-6 and TRBJ1-2; TRBD1 agrees at 9 bases. CDR3 bases: TGTGCCAGCAGCTCCCTCCCGGGACAGGGAACCTCTGGCTACACCTTC. Protein product: CASSSLPGQGTSGYTF.